Sequencing of this T cell receptor beta chain was carried out in a study of T cell changes during pregnancy in multiple sclerosis. Method: immunoSEQ multiplex PCR; TCRdb's copy keeps in-frame clones and lacks some. The sample shows tens of thousands of clones, about 91% of them seen only once. V lost 1 base and J 2 bases, leaving 12 bases between the germline ends. Germline V gene sequence: CDR1 KGHSH, CDR2 LQKENI. The CDR3 is 15 amino acids. The V call is TRBV18, the J call TRBJ2-7; TRBD2 might be the D (6 bases). Sequences were derived from CD4+ T cells from peripheral blood mononuclear cells, sampled in the second trimester of pregnancy. This receptor was identified in a female donor with multiple sclerosis, enrolled in a pregnancy study. The DNA of the CDR3 is TGTGCCAGCTCACCACTGCCGGGAGCGCCCTACGAGCAGTACTTC. Its protein product is CASSPLPGAPYEQYF.